These 7 T cell receptor beta chains came from one sample sequenced in a study of cytomegalovirus exposure and HLA in healthy donors. PCR involved 60 Vbeta and 13 Jbeta primers. Assay: immunoSEQ multiplex PCR; the TCRdb copy retains only in-frame clones and omits some. The sample records 90,000 to 150,000 clones, about three quarters being singletons. The sequenced material came from PBMCs. These receptors all stem from a woman aged 40-49 years in good health and CMV-seropositive.

The chain couples TRBV28 to TRBJ2-7; TRBD1 is a possible D gene (5 bases). The CDR3 loop spans 12 amino acids. Per germline, CDR1 MDHEN and CDR2 SYDVKM. V lost 8 bases and J 1 base, leaving 9 bases between the germline ends. This chain's CDR3 is CASRQGSYEQYF. CDR3 nucleotides: TGTGCCAGCCGCCAGGGTTCCTACGAGCAGTACTTC. Full variable domain (rest looked up from reference TRBV28 and TRBJ2-7): DVKVTQSSRYLVKRTGEKVFLECVQDMDHENMFWYRQDPGLGLRLIYFSYDVKMKEKGDIPEGYSVSREKKERFSLILESASTNQTSMYLCASRQGSYEQYFGPGTRLTVT.

The chain recombines TRBV18 with TRBJ2-3; tentatively, D is TRBD2 (6 bases). In germline, CDR1 is KGHSH, CDR2 LQKENI. The V gene lost 2 bases and the J gene lost 3 bases, with 12 bases spanning the gap. The CDR3 spans 15 residues. The CDR3 loop is CASSPLGGPTDTQYF. DNA for the CDR3: TGTGCCAGCTCACCATTGGGGGGACCTACAGATACGCAGTATTTT. The full variable domain, completed using reference TRBV18 and TRBJ2-3, is NAGVMQNPRHLVRRRGQEARLRCSPMKGHSHVYWYRQLPEEGLKFMVYLQKENIIDESGMPKERFSAEFPKEGPSILRIQQVVRGDSAAYFCASSPLGGPTDTQYFGPGTRLTVL.

The genes are TRBV29-1 and TRBJ2-7; TRBD1 is a possible D gene (7 bases). The V end was cut by 2 bases, the J end by 3 bases, with 17 bases between. The germline gives CDR1 SQVTM, CDR2 ANQGSEA. The CDR3 has 15 amino acids. CDR3 in DNA: TGCAGCGTTGAAAAAGGCGGGGCAGGGGGCTACGAGCAGTACTTC. Its protein is CSVEKGGAGGYEQYF.

The gene calls are TRBV5-6 and TRBJ1-1; no clear D gene. The CDR3 has 15 residues. The V end was cut by 3 bases, the J end by 3 bases, with 15 bases between. From germline, CDR1 is SGHDT and CDR2 YYEEEE. The CDR3, as DNA: TGTGCCAGCAGCTCGAAGCGAGAGGGTGACACTGAAGCTTTCTTT. Its protein is CASSSKREGDTEAFF. The whole variable domain, remainder taken from reference TRBV5-6 and TRBJ1-1, is DAGVTQSPTHLIKTRGQQVTLRCSPKSGHDTVSWYQQALGQGPQFIFQYYEEEERQRGNFPDRFSGHQFPNYSSELNVNALLLGDSALYLCASSSKREGDTEAFFGQGTRLTVV.

This chain joins TRBV4-1 and TRBJ2-2; D not certain. Trimming removed 3 bases at V and 1 base at J, with 6 bases between. Germline V gives CDR1 MGHRA, CDR2 YSYEKL. CDR3 size: 14 residues. CDR3 nucleotide sequence: TGCGCCAGCAGCCATATCGGGAACACCGGGGAGCTGTTTTTT. It specifies CASSHIGNTGELFF.

This clone was observed a few times. The gene calls are TRBV2 and TRBJ2-1; D might be TRBD2 (6 bases). The CDR3 contains 14 residues. Per germline, CDR1 SNHLY and CDR2 FYNNEI. V was cut by 3 bases and J by 8 bases, with 14 bases left in between. The CDR3 protein is CASSDQGGKDEQFF. The CDR3 DNA reads TGTGCCAGCAGTGACCAGGGAGGTAAGGATGAGCAGTTCTTC.

The chain employs TRBV4-3 and TRBJ2-1; 8 positions match TRBD2. This CDR3 contains 16 residues. V gave up 1 base and J gave up 7 bases; unmatched junction bases: 9. Germline lookup yields CDR1 LGHNA and CDR2 YSLEER. DNA of the CDR3: TGCGCCAGCAGCCAAGGGGCGGGGGGTACTTGGAATGAGCAGTTCTTC. This sequence encodes CASSQGAGGTWNEQFF.